A single sample gave rise to the 18 T cell receptor beta chains below, sequenced in a study of blood T cell repertoires in COVID-19. The data were produced by immunoSEQ multiplex PCR, yet TCRdb's version contains in-frame clones alone and is incomplete. The table records 120,000 or so clones, 65% to 85% of them present only once. The sequenced sample was peripheral blood. Every receptor here comes from a woman between 65 and 79 years old with acute or convalescent COVID-19.

DNA of the CDR3: TGCGCCAGCGGGGCCTCATCCCTGAACACTGAAGCTTTCTTT. It encodes CASGASSLNTEAFF. The rearrangement joins TRBV5-1 to TRBJ1-1; D is perhaps TRBD1 (5 bases). Trimming took off 7 bases at V and 0 bases at J, with 13 bases between the two ends. The germline V gene has CDR1 SGHRS and CDR2 YFSETQ. The CDR3 spans 14 residues. Based on the CDR3 plus reference TRBV5-1 and TRBJ1-1, the full variable domain is KAGVTQTPRYLIKTRGQQVTLSCSPISGHRSVSWYQQTPGQGLQFLFEYFSETQRNKGNFPGRFSGRQFSNSRSEMNVSTLELGDSALYLCASGASSLNTEAFFGQGTRLTVV.

This chain links TRBV12-3 or TRBV12-4 with TRBJ2-5; 8 nucleotides match TRBD2. The CDR3 extends over 12 amino acids. V shed 6 bases, J shed 9 bases, and the junction held 6 bases outside the gene matches. The CDR3 nucleotides are TGTGCCAGCAGATCAGCGGGGGAGGCCCAGTACTTC. Encoded protein: CASRSAGEAQYF.

The chain employs TRBV7-6 and TRBJ2-5; TRBD2 might be the D (6 bases). Trimming cost V 5 bases and J 5 bases, with 12 bases left between them. The CDR3 is 13 amino acids. Germline lookup yields CDR1 SGHVS and CDR2 FNYEAQ. The DNA of the CDR3 is TGTGCCAGCAGCCCGGGGGTTGGGGAGACCCAGTACTTC. Encoded protein: CASSPGVGETQYF. Filled out from reference TRBV7-6 and TRBJ2-5, the complete variable domain reads GAGVSQSPRYKVTKRGQDVALRCDPISGHVSLYWYRQALGQGPEFLTYFNYEAQQDKSGLPNDRFSAERPEGSISTLTIQRTEQRDSAMYRCASSPGVGETQYFGPGTRLLVL.

CDR3 bases: TGTGCCAGTACCTTCTCGAGCTCCTATAATTCACCCCTCCACTTT. Translation: CASTFSSSYNSPLHF. The chain is built from TRBV19 and TRBJ1-6; D call uncertain. The V gene lost 7 bases and the J gene lost 0 bases, with 10 bases spanning the gap. Germline V gene sequence: CDR1 LNHDA, CDR2 SQIVND (reference sequence). The CDR3 length is 15 residues.

The chain carries TRBV7-9 and TRBJ1-4, with D perhaps matching TRBD1 (5 bases). The CDR3 is made up of 16 amino acids. Germline loops: CDR1 SEHNR, CDR2 FQNEAQ (reference sequence). Trimming took 5 bases from V and 8 from J, leaving 21 bases between them. CDR3: CASSHHLDSNKEKLFF. The CDR3 region has the DNA TGTGCCAGCAGCCACCACCTAGACAGTAATAAGGAAAAACTGTTTTTT.

The DNA of the CDR3 is TGTGCCAGCAGCCTCGGACTAGATACCTACGAGCAGTACTTC. Translation gives CASSLGLDTYEQYF. V and J are TRBV5-6 and TRBJ2-7; 7 positions match TRBD2. Germline assignment: CDR1 SGHDT and CDR2 YYEEEE. J gave up 2 bases and V 4 bases, and 6 bases lay outside the gene matches. The CDR3 extends over 14 amino acids.

This CDR3 reads CASSLRGYEQYV. The DNA for the CDR3 is TGTGCCAGCAGCTTGCGGGGCTACGAGCAGTACGTC. The J gene is TRBJ2-7, the V gene TRBV5-6, with D possibly TRBD2 on 5 matching bases. Germline V gene sequence: CDR1 SGHDT, CDR2 YYEEEE. Trimming stripped 1 base from V and 3 bases from J, with 5 bases between. CDR3 size: 12 residues.

The chain links TRBV30 to TRBJ1-6; TRBD1 might be the D (5 bases). The germline V gene encodes CDR1 GTSNPN and CDR2 SVGIG (reference sequence). This CDR3 region has 18 residues. Trimming cost V 0 bases and J 1 base, with 16 bases left between them. In DNA form, the CDR3 reads TGTGCCTGGAGTGTACGAGGACAATCTACATCCTATAATTCACCCCTCCACTTT. It yields the protein CAWSVRGQSTSYNSPLHF.

The J gene is TRBJ2-3, the V gene TRBV7-9, with a possible D match to TRBD1 (5 bases). In germline, CDR1 is SEHNR, CDR2 FQNEAQ (reference sequence). The CDR3 consists of 16 residues. V gave up 4 bases and J gave up 0 bases, with 14 bases separating them. The CDR3 sequence: CASSSKQVPSTDTQYF. The CDR3 DNA sequence: TGTGCCAGCAGCTCAAAACAGGTTCCTAGCACAGATACGCAGTATTTT.

The chain carries TRBV19 and TRBJ1-1; unclear D gene. Between the trimmed V and J ends, which lost 1 base and 0 bases, there was a span of 3 bases. The V gene's germline CDR1 is LNHDA and CDR2 SQIVND (reference sequence). The CDR3 runs to 13 residues. DNA of the CDR3: TGTGCCAGTAGTATAGCGGTGAACACTGAAGCTTTCTTT. Translated, it gives CASSIAVNTEAFF.

This clone was seen once. V gene TRBV24-1 combines with J gene TRBJ2-5; possibly TRBD2 for D (6 bases). CDR1 is KGHDR and CDR2 is SFDVKD in the germline V gene. Between the trimmed V and J ends, which lost 3 bases and 3 bases, there was a span of 13 bases. This CDR3 spans 15 amino acids. CDR3 sequence reads: CATSDPRGGKETQYF. Here the CDR3 DNA reads TGTGCCACCAGTGATCCCCGGGGCGGGAAAGAGACCCAGTACTTC.

The chain links TRBV6-2 or TRBV6-3 to TRBJ1-4; 7 bases agree with TRBD1. The V gene's germline CDR1 is MNHEY and CDR2 SVGEGT. The CDR3 has 16 residues. Trimming at V came to 4 bases and at J to 8 bases, leaving 13 bases not matched to a gene. CDR3 nucleotide sequence: TGTGCCAGCAGTTTAACGCCCGGACAGGAGGAGGAAAAACTGTTTTTT. Translation gives CASSLTPGQEEEKLFF.

This chain joins TRBV27 and TRBJ1-1, with D unresolved. CDR1 is MNHEY and CDR2 is SMNVEV in the germline V gene (reference sequence). The V gene lost 1 base and the J gene lost 1 base, with 10 bases spanning the gap. The CDR3 has 15 amino acids. The CDR3 here is CASSLLPIGNTEAFF. Here the CDR3 DNA reads TGTGCCAGCAGTTTATTGCCAATCGGGAACACTGAAGCTTTCTTT.

J is TRBJ1-6 and V is TRBV18; D uncertain. CDR1 and CDR2 (germline): KGHSH, LQKENI. Between the trimmed V and J ends, which lost 4 bases and 0 bases, there was a span of 10 bases. The CDR3 is 16 amino acids. CDR3 in amino acids: CASSLSGSSYNSPLHF. The CDR3 bases are TGTGCCAGCTCACTATCGGGGAGCTCCTATAATTCACCCCTCCACTTT.

In this sample, this clone turned up a few times. The rearrangement links TRBV6-5 to TRBJ1-6; TRBD1 agrees at 8 bases. Germline loops: CDR1 MNHEY, CDR2 SVGAGI. The CDR3 is made up of 13 amino acids. Trimming removed 7 bases from V and 9 bases from J; junction bases left unmatched: 5. The CDR3 spells CASTGQEFSPLHF. The CDR3 nucleotides read TGTGCCAGCACGGGACAGGAATTTTCACCCCTCCACTTT.

The chain has TRBV6-2 or TRBV6-3 and TRBJ2-7; 8 bases line up with TRBD2. This CDR3 is built from 18 residues. Trimming removed 0 bases from V and 0 bases from J; junction bases left unmatched: 10. CDR1 is MNHEY and CDR2 is SVGEGT in the germline V gene. For the CDR3, the DNA is TGTGCCAGCAGTTACTCGAGGCCGGTAGCGGGGAGCTCCTACGAGCAGTACGTC. It specifies CASSYSRPVAGSSYEQYV.

The rearrangement links TRBV7-8 to TRBJ1-6; weak D call: TRBD1 (6 bases). V gave up 4 bases and J gave up 10 bases, with 11 bases separating them. Germline V gene data show CDR1 as SGHVS and CDR2 as FQNEAQ. This CDR3 is 13 amino acids long. The CDR3 DNA follows: TGTGCCAGCAGCTCAACAGGGATATCACCCCTCCACTTT. Translation: CASSSTGISPLHF.

The rearrangement uses TRBV4-3 and TRBJ1-4, with a tentative D call TRBD1 (6 bases). Germline CDR1 LGHNA, CDR2 YSLEER. The CDR3 consists of 16 residues. The V end lost 1 base, the J end lost 7 bases, and 16 bases lay between the germline ends. The CDR3 coding sequence is TGCGCCAGCAGCCAAGCCGCCGGGACAAAGGGTGAAAAACTGTTTTTT. Translating it yields CASSQAAGTKGEKLFF.